Listed here are 14 T cell receptor beta chains from one sample, sequenced in a study of OX40 agonist ivuxolimab in advanced cancers. Using immunoSEQ multiplex PCR, the repertoire was profiled, and TCRdb retains in-frame clones only, with some absent. The sample carries 90,000 to 95,000 clones, around four fifths recorded once. The material was CD4+ or CD8+ T cells sorted from blood, obtained in a trial of the OX40 agonist ivuxolimab. The receptors derive from an adult with an advanced solid tumor such as melanoma, head and neck, liver or kidney cancer.

CDR3 bases: TGTGCCAGCAGCTTGCAGGTCTGGTCGGGGATACCTAATGAAAAACTGTTTTTT. Its protein product is CASSLQVWSGIPNEKLFF. The chain is built from TRBV5-5 and TRBJ1-4; no reliable D call. This CDR3 is built from 18 residues. From germline, CDR1 is SGHKS and CDR2 YYEKEE (reference sequence). The V and J ends lost 1 base and 3 bases respectively, with 19 bases between them.

Regarding this clone: This same CDR3 is encoded by further DNA sequences in the sample. This chain links TRBV9 with TRBJ1-3; D gene unclear. The V gene lost 2 bases and the J gene lost 4 bases, with 4 bases spanning the gap. Per the germline V gene, CDR1 is SGDLS and CDR2 is YYNGEE. This CDR3 comprises 12 residues. CDR3 in amino acids: CASSVGGNTIYF. The CDR3 nucleotides read TGTGCCAGCAGCGTGGGGGGAAACACCATATATTTT.

This clone has a single count. V usage is TRBV7-2 and J usage is TRBJ1-3; TRBD1 agrees at 7 bases. V lost 5 bases to trimming and J lost 0 bases; unmatched junction nucleotides: 16. CDR1 and CDR2 from the germline V gene are SGHTA and FQGNSA. This CDR3 has 19 amino acids. The CDR3 region is CASSPNPRQGFISGNTIYF. CDR3 in DNA: TGTGCCAGCAGCCCCAACCCGCGACAGGGATTCATCTCTGGAAACACCATATATTTT.

This clone was seen a single time. The rearrangement links TRBV19 to TRBJ1-1; a weak D match, TRBD1 (6 bases). Looked up from germline, CDR1 is LNHDA and CDR2 is SQIVND (reference sequence). With 6 bases removed from V and 3 bases from J, the gap between germline ends came to 14 bases. The CDR3 is 14 residues long. CDR3 nucleotides: TGTGCCAGTAGCTCGGACAGCATCGACACTGAAGCTTTCTTT. Its protein is CASSSDSIDTEAFF.

The rearrangement links TRBV18 to TRBJ2-1; D not certain. This CDR3 spans 15 amino acids. Germline CDR1 is KGHSH and CDR2 is LQKENI. V was cut by 0 bases and J by 4 bases, with 10 bases left in between. CDR3 sequence (DNA): TGTGCCAGCTCACCACCGATGCAACAGTACAATGAGCAGTTCTTC. Its translation: CASSPPMQQYNEQFF.

The CDR3 protein is CASSLGQLPRGTDTQYF. The CDR3 DNA is TGCGCCAGCAGCTTGGGACAACTCCCTCGGGGCACAGATACGCAGTATTTT. The chain combines TRBV5-1 with TRBJ2-3; D gene uncertain. Germline CDR1 reads SGHRS; CDR2 reads YFSETQ. This CDR3 has 17 amino acids. Trimming stripped 0 bases from V and 1 base from J, with 15 bases between. The variable domain in full, with the rest retrieved from reference TRBV5-1 and TRBJ2-3, is KAGVTQTPRYLIKTRGQQVTLSCSPISGHRSVSWYQQTPGQGLQFLFEYFSETQRNKGNFPGRFSGRQFSNSRSEMNVSTLELGDSALYLCASSLGQLPRGTDTQYFGPGTRLTVL.

Only a few counts were recorded for this clone. CDR3 residues: CASSQQGANSPLHF. CDR3 in DNA: TGCGCCAGCAGCCAACAGGGGGCGAATTCACCCCTCCACTTT. The rearrangement joins TRBV4-3 to TRBJ1-6; 8 bases match TRBD1. Germline CDR1 and CDR2: LGHNA and YSLEER. The CDR3 consists of 14 residues. V was pared by 2 bases and J by 7 bases, with 1 base of the junction left unmatched.

The CDR3 bases are TGTGCCAGCAGCTTCCAGGGCCGGGATCAGCCCCAGCATTTT. The encoded protein is CASSFQGRDQPQHF. This sequence joins TRBV7-6 and TRBJ1-5, with D possibly TRBD1 on 5 matching bases. This CDR3 contains 14 residues. Germline CDR1 SGHVS, CDR2 FNYEAQ. Between the trimmed V and J ends, which lost 3 bases and 5 bases, there was a span of 11 bases. The full variable domain, with the rest looked up from reference TRBV7-6 and TRBJ1-5, is GAGVSQSPRYKVTKRGQDVALRCDPISGHVSLYWYRQALGQGPEFLTYFNYEAQQDKSGLPNDRFSAERPEGSISTLTIQRTEQRDSAMYRCASSFQGRDQPQHFGDGTRLSIL.

J is TRBJ1-1 and V is TRBV7-2, with D perhaps matching TRBD1 (5 bases). This CDR3 contains 12 residues. Germline CDR1 SGHTA, CDR2 FQGNSA. V was cut by 5 bases and J by 11 bases, with 15 bases left in between. The CDR3 reads CASSLRTYGAFF. For the CDR3, the DNA is TGTGCCAGCAGCCTCCGGACATACGGGGCTTTCTTT.

A few counts support this clone. The chain recombines TRBV27 with TRBJ2-5; 8 bases are a match to TRBD1. Germline assignment: CDR1 MNHEY and CDR2 SMNVEV (reference sequence). The CDR3 is 15 amino acids. Trimming took 5 bases from V and 2 from J; bases not matched to a gene: 7. The CDR3 DNA reads as TGTGCCAGCAGTCCCCGCAACAGGGGGCAAGAGACCCAGTACTTC. This codes for CASSPRNRGQETQYF.

This clone has a single count. The chain recombines TRBV7-3 with TRBJ1-4; TRBD1 is a possible D gene (6 bases). This CDR3 comprises 15 residues. Per germline, CDR1 SGHTA and CDR2 FQGTGA. Trimming pared 4 bases from V and 4 bases from J, leaving 13 bases between. The CDR3 bases are TGTGCCAGCAGCTCAACGGACAGATTTAATGAAAAACTGTTTTTT. It translates to CASSSTDRFNEKLFF.

This chain uses TRBV2 with TRBJ1-6; no clear D. The CDR3 runs to 15 residues. Trimming pared 1 base from V and 7 bases from J, leaving 11 bases between. Germline CDR1 reads SNHLY; CDR2 reads FYNNEI. CDR3 amino acids: CASSEVNSVNSPLHF. Here the CDR3 DNA reads TGTGCCAGCAGTGAAGTAAACAGCGTCAATTCACCCCTCCACTTT.

The V call is TRBV19, the J call TRBJ1-6; D unclear. V was shortened by 3 bases and J by 1 base, with 13 bases between the two germline ends. Germline CDR1 and CDR2: LNHDA and SQIVND (reference sequence). The CDR3 totals 17 residues. DNA for the CDR3: TGTGCCAGTAGTATCACCGGGATCCCGTCCTATAATTCACCCCTCCACTTT. Amino acids: CASSITGIPSYNSPLHF.

The chain has TRBV4-3 and TRBJ2-3; D remains unclear. V dropped 5 bases and J dropped 2 bases, with 11 bases sitting between them. The length of the CDR3 is 14 residues. Looked up from germline, CDR1 is LGHNA and CDR2 is YSLEER. CDR3 coding DNA: TGCGCCAGCAGCTCCTCAGGATTCACAGATACGCAGTATTTT. As protein: CASSSSGFTDTQYF.